This TCR beta chain was profiled in a study of blood T cells in healthy people across ages. Study observations and caveats: Reliance upon unsorted PBMCs precluded definitive naive versus antigen-experienced comparison.

Sample-barcoded 5' priming and a J-beta primer mix drove a second PCR of roughly 7 to 11 cycles. TCRdb independently ran MiXCR on the 5' RACE reads; one entry per CDR3 protein. Of approximately 800,000 distinct CDR3 sequences detected, 20% to 30% appear once; the ten largest clones hold more than 3%. CDR3 length: 13 amino acids. Trimming pared 8 bases from V and 4 bases from J, leaving 13 bases between. The authors drew 8 to 10 milliliters of peripheral blood from each donor. There are a few counts of this clonotype. The antigen remains undetermined. The same sample was also studied in work on T cells of mothers and their children. That work contributes: Every mother supplied over 10 million TCR beta CDR3 reads and every child 2.5 million to 3.5 million.

V usage is TRBV12-3 or TRBV12-4 and J usage is TRBJ2-3, with D perhaps matching TRBD1 (7 bases). The source of this sequence is a boy aged 5-17 years in good health. The material sequenced was blood. The CDR3 DNA reads TGTGCCAGCGGCGGGACAGCTGCAGATACGCAGTATTTT. Protein sequence: CASGGTAADTQYF.